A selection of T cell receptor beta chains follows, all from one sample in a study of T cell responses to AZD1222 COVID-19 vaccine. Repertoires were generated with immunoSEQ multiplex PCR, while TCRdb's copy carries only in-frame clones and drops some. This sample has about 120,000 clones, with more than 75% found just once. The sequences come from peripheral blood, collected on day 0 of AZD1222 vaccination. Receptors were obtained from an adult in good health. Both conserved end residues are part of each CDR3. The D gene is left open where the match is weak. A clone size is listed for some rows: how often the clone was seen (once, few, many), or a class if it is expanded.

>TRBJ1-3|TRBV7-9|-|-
TGTGCCAGCAGGCAAACAGGGAGCTCTGGAAACACCATATATTTT
CASRQTGSSGNTIYF
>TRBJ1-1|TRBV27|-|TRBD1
TGTGCCAGCAGTTTATACGGGACAGGGGGAGGGACTGAAGCTTTCTTT
CASSLYGTGGGTEAFF
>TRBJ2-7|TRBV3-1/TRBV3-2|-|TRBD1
TGTGCCAGCAGCTCCGCAGGGGGCGAATACGAGCAGTACTTC
CASSSAGGEYEQYF
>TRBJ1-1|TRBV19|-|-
TGTGCCAGTAGTCCTACATGGGCCGGAAGCGAAGCTTTCTTT
CASSPTWAGSEAFF
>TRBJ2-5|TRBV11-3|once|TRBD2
TGTGCCAGCAGCTCCCTGGGGGGGACCAAAGAGACCCAGTACTTC
CASSSLGGTKETQYF
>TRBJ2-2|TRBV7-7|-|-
TGTGCCAGCAGCTTCGGTTTCGGCGGGGAGCTGTTTTTT
CASSFGFGGELFF
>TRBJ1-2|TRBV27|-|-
TGTGCCAGCAGTTTCGGTATAAACTATGGCTACACCTTC
CASSFGINYGYTF
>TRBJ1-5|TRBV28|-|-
TGTGCCAGCATTTCCGGGACACTAGTATATCAGCCCCAGCATTTT
CASISGTLVYQPQHF
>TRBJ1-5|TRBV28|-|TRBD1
TGTGCCAGCAGTTTACATGGACAGGGGAGGGGACAGCCCCAGCATTTT
CASSLHGQGRGQPQHF
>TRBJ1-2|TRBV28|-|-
TGTGCCAGCAGTATCCTATCTTCCGGGGGCTACACCTTC
CASSILSSGGYTF
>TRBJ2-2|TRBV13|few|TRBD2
TGTGCCAGCAGCTTAGGGGTAGCGGGGCGCACCGGGGAGCTGTTTTTT
CASSLGVAGRTGELFF
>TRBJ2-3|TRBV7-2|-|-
TGTGCCAGCAGCCCCGCCGTGAGCACAGATACGCAGTATTTT
CASSPAVSTDTQYF
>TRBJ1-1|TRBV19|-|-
TGTGCCAGTAGTATCCCGACAGGTCCGAACACTGAAGCTTTCTTT
CASSIPTGPNTEAFF
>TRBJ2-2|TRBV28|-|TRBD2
TGTGCCAGCCACGGGGCGGGGGTGGCCGGGGAGCTGTTTTTT
CASHGAGVAGELFF
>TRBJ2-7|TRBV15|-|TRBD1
TGTGCCACCAGCAGGGAACAGGGGGGCTACGAGCAGTACTTC
CATSREQGGYEQYF
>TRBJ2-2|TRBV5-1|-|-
TGCGCCAGCAGCTTGGACAGGGTGACCGGGGAGCTGTTTTTT
CASSLDRVTGELFF
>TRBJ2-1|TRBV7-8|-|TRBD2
TGTGCCAGCAGCTTACTAGGACTAGCGCCCATGGATGAGCAGTTCTTC
CASSLLGLAPMDEQFF